This entry is about one TCR beta chain. CDR1 is LGHDT, CDR2 YNNKEL, per germline (reference sequence). V dropped 0 bases and J dropped 0 bases, with 8 bases sitting between them. CDR3 length: 16 amino acids. The data belong to a study of blood T cell repertoires in COVID-19. Turning to the study itself: Whether acute or convalescent, the COVID-19 samples came from the United States, Italy and Spain.

Cohort placement rested on clinical history that participants reported themselves. Recovered status in Cohort 3 required two negative PCRs, clearance, or symptom resolution. The table came from immunoSEQ multiplex PCR; TCRdb's copy has only in-frame clones and leaves some out. This table has hundreds of thousands of clones, about 87% appearing once. This clonotype was obtained from a woman aged 18-29 years who had recovered from COVID-19. The V gene is TRBV3-1 (or the pseudogene TRBV3-2), the J gene TRBJ1-4; D not certain. The specimen was PBMCs or T cells enriched from blood (not recorded which). Here the CDR3 reads CASSQDWAATNEKLFF. CDR3 nucleotide sequence: TGTGCCAGCAGCCAAGATTGGGCTGCAACTAATGAAAAACTGTTTTTT.